The 4 T cell receptor beta chains below were found in one sample sequenced in a study of CXCR3-negative and CXCR3-positive naive CD8 T cells. In preparing the TRB cDNA libraries, 5' RACE with UMI labels was used. Using the 5' RACE reads, TCRdb records one entry per CDR3 protein without DNA. This sample's table reports approximately 6,100 distinct CDR3 sequences. Input material: naive CXCR3- CD8+ T cells from blood. Subset indicated: CD45RO-CCR7+CD27+CD95- naive CD8+ T cells lacking CXCR3 (TNR3-). The source is a human donor in good health. Some clones in this sample may be carry-over from other donors' samples.

Judged by frequency, this clonotype is medium-sized. V usage is TRBV29-1 and J usage is TRBJ2-3; TCRdb's D gene call, TRBD1, goes unchecked for lack of DNA. The CDR3 consists of 17 residues. The germline gives CDR1 SQVTM, CDR2 ANQGSEA. This chain's CDR3 is CSVTSYRGHGSTDTQYF.

The genes are TRBV7-9 and TRBJ2-7; TCRdb picks TRBD2, but there is no DNA to check that call. This CDR3 spans 13 amino acids. CDR1 and CDR2 from the germline V gene are SEHNR and FQNEAQ (reference sequence). CDR3 amino acids: CASSLLGQYEQYF.

This clonotype is called medium-sized based on its frequency. This chain connects TRBV29-1 to TRBJ1-2; with no DNA, the TCRdb D assignment of TRBD1 cannot be verified. Germline V gene sequence: CDR1 SQVTM, CDR2 ANQGSEA. The CDR3 extends over 11 amino acids. The CDR3 reads CSVQGNYGYTF.

This clonotype is deemed medium-sized by its frequency. The CDR3 protein is CSVEPDRAPGYTF. The rearrangement joins TRBV29-1 to TRBJ1-2; TCRdb's assignment of TRBD1 cannot be checked, as there is no DNA. The germline gives CDR1 SQVTM, CDR2 ANQGSEA. The CDR3 loop spans 13 amino acids.